What follows are 31 T cell receptor beta chains derived from one specimen sequenced in a study of response to subunit inactivated influenza vaccine. In TCRdb, the RT-PCR reads were re-called with MiXCR into one record per CDR3 protein. The sample carries approximately 680,000 distinct CDR3 sequences, approximately 15% recorded once. The input for sequencing was PBMCs from blood, taken about 12 days after vaccination. These receptors all come from a man aged 50 to 60 who received an inactivated influenza vaccine.

The J gene is TRBJ1-1, the V gene TRBV28; D remains unclear. The germline CDR1 and CDR2 sequences are MDHEN and SYDVKM. The length of the CDR3 is 15 residues. Between the trimmed V and J ends, which lost 3 bases and 7 bases, there was a span of 18 bases. The CDR3 spells CASSFGPRDGIEAFF. As DNA, the CDR3 is TGTGCCAGCAGTTTTGGACCAAGGGATGGGATTGAAGCTTTCTTT.

This clonotype was detected a few times. This chain links TRBV6-2 or TRBV6-3 with TRBJ1-5; D is undetermined. V was trimmed by 5 bases and J by 2 bases, leaving 10 bases between them. Germline CDR1 is MNHEY and CDR2 is SVGEGT. CDR3 length: 14 residues. Written as DNA, the CDR3 is TGTGCCAGCAGTGGATCGGCTCGCAATCAGCCCCAGCATTTT. It is translated as CASSGSARNQPQHF.

This clonotype was detected many times. The chain joins TRBV6-2 or TRBV6-3 to TRBJ2-7, with D possibly called TRBD1 or TRBD2 (5 bases each). CDR1 and CDR2 from the germline V gene are MNHEY and SVGEGT. Trimming pared 9 bases from V and 3 bases from J, leaving 12 bases between. CDR3 size: 12 residues. Written as DNA, the CDR3 is TGTGCCAGTACGGGACCACTCTACGAGCAGTACTTC. Protein: CASTGPLYEQYF.

This clonotype came up a few times. The gene calls are TRBV5-1 and TRBJ2-2; tentative D call: TRBD1 (6 bases). This CDR3 region has 16 residues. The germline V gene has CDR1 SGHRS and CDR2 YFSETQ. Trimming removed 1 base at V and 7 bases at J, with 17 bases between. The CDR3 coding sequence is TGCGCCAGCAGCTTGCTTAGACAGGAGTTGAGCGGGGAGCTGTTTTTT. Its protein product is CASSLLRQELSGELFF.

On this clonotype: Sequence at one end of the junction differs from germline and may be a read error. The chain carries TRBV12-3 or TRBV12-4 and TRBJ1-5; maybe TRBD1 (5 bases). This CDR3 is 13 amino acids long. The chain's CDR3 is CAISMTGGKPQHF. The CDR3 region has the DNA TGTGCCATCAGTATGACTGGGGGTAAGCCCCAGCATTTT.

This clonotype was picked up a small number of times. The chain combines TRBV12-3 or TRBV12-4 with TRBJ1-5, with D possibly TRBD1 on 5 matching bases. The CDR3 runs 14 residues. The germline V and J ends were trimmed by 1 base and 5 bases, with 9 bases remaining between them. The CDR3 DNA reads TGTGCCAGCAGTTTAGTCAGGGCCGATCAGCCCCAGCATTTT. Translation: CASSLVRADQPQHF.

The chain uses TRBV7-6 and TRBJ2-1, with TRBD2 matching 11 bases. CDR1 is SGHVS and CDR2 is FNYEAQ in the germline V gene. The V and J ends lost 0 bases and 5 bases, in that order; junction bases with no gene match: 9. The CDR3 sequence is 18 residues long. DNA for the CDR3: TGTGCCAGCAGCTTAGCTCCGACTAGCGGGATCGGCGACAATGAGCAGTTCTTC. Its translation: CASSLAPTSGIGDNEQFF.

This clonotype came up a few times. The chain joins TRBV7-2 to TRBJ2-1; 7 bases fit TRBD2. This CDR3 has 15 residues. Germline loops: CDR1 SGHTA, CDR2 FQGNSA. V trimming: 3 bases; J trimming: 2 bases; junction bases outside the gene matches: 4. The CDR3: CASSFFRGAYNEQFF. The CDR3 DNA reads TGTGCCAGCAGCTTTTTCCGGGGGGCCTACAATGAGCAGTTCTTC.

This clonotype was counted only a few times. The chain couples TRBV11-2 to TRBJ2-5; 11 nucleotides match TRBD2. V lost 4 bases, J lost 2 bases, and 6 bases stayed unmatched. Germline-derived CDR1 and CDR2 are SGHAT and FQNNGV. This CDR3 contains 16 residues. CDR3 nucleotide sequence: TGTGCCAGCAGCTCTATAGCGGGGGGGCCTCAAGAGACCCAGTACTTC. It codes for CASSSIAGGPQETQYF.

In this sample, this clonotype turned up many times. The chain combines TRBV3-1 with TRBJ1-1; D ambiguous. The V and J ends lost 1 base and 1 base respectively, with 4 bases between them. This CDR3 has 13 amino acids. Germline CDR1 LGHDT, CDR2 YNNKEL (reference sequence). The CDR3 bases are TGTGCCAGCAGCCAAGTTGGGAACACTGAAGCTTTCTTT. This translates into CASSQVGNTEAFF. The entire variable domain, with the rest obtained from reference TRBV3-1 and TRBJ1-1, is as follows: DTAVSQTPKYLVTQMGNDKSIKCEQNLGHDTMYWYKQDSKKFLKIMFSYNNKELIINETVPNRFSPKSPDKAHLNLHINSLELGDSAVYFCASSQVGNTEAFFGQGTRLTVV.

The chain links TRBV30 to TRBJ2-2, with D hard to call. The CDR3 runs to 14 residues. Per the germline V gene, CDR1 is GTSNPN and CDR2 is SVGIG (reference sequence). Trimming took off 0 bases at V and 3 bases at J, with 8 bases between the two ends. CDR3 amino acids: CAWSVGAYTGELFF. CDR3 bases: TGTGCCTGGAGTGTCGGAGCGTACACCGGGGAGCTGTTTTTT. The full variable domain, in which reference TRBV30 and TRBJ2-2 provide the parts outside the CDR3, is SQTIHQWPATLVQPVGSPLSLECTVEGTSNPNLYWYRQAAGRGLQLLFYSVGIGQISSEVPQNLSASRPQDRQFILSSKKLLLSDSGFYLCAWSVGAYTGELFFGEGSRLTVL.

This clonotype has only a few counts. The chain uses TRBV20-1 and TRBJ1-1; a weak D match, TRBD1 (5 bases). Germline lookup yields CDR1 DFQATT and CDR2 SNEGSKA (reference sequence). The CDR3 spans 14 residues. With 0 bases removed from V and 3 bases from J, the gap between germline ends came to 11 bases. CDR3 residues: CSARDQGADTEAFF. CDR3 nucleotide sequence: TGCAGTGCTAGAGATCAGGGAGCTGACACTGAAGCTTTCTTT.

The chain employs TRBV4-1 and TRBJ2-4; weak D call: TRBD2 (6 bases). The CDR3 extends over 16 amino acids. Germline values: CDR1 MGHRA, CDR2 YSYEKL. V was shortened by 0 bases and J by 0 bases, with 9 bases between the two germline ends. The CDR3 nucleotides are TGCGCCAGCAGCCAAGAAAGCGGGTTAGCCAAAAACATTCAGTACTTC. This sequence encodes CASSQESGLAKNIQYF.

This clonotype was observed a handful of times. V usage is TRBV3-1 and J usage is TRBJ2-5; 10 bases are a match to TRBD1. CDR1 is LGHDT and CDR2 is YNNKEL in the germline V gene (reference sequence). Trimming at V came to 0 bases and at J to 3 bases, leaving 4 bases not matched to a gene. CDR3 length equals 16 residues. The CDR3 spells CASSQDLDRGKETQYF. The CDR3 DNA reads TGTGCCAGCAGCCAAGATCTGGACAGGGGGAAAGAGACCCAGTACTTC.

CDR3 residues: CASSQAGGLAYEQYF. The CDR3 nucleotides are TGTGCCAGCAGCCAAGCCGGGGGACTAGCCTACGAGCAGTACTTC. V usage is TRBV3-1 and J usage is TRBJ2-7; 8 bases fit TRBD2. Germline-derived CDR1 and CDR2 are LGHDT and YNNKEL (reference sequence). V lost 1 base, J lost 2 bases, and 4 bases stayed unmatched. This CDR3 contains 15 residues.

This chain connects TRBV4-1 to TRBJ2-1; 8 positions match TRBD1. The CDR3 contains 16 residues. Looked up from germline, CDR1 is MGHRA and CDR2 is YSYEKL. V lost 2 bases and J lost 6; bases outside the gene matches: 9. CDR3 in amino acids: CASSQRTGKKSNEQFF. The CDR3 region has the DNA TGCGCCAGCAGCCAACGGACAGGGAAAAAAAGCAATGAGCAGTTCTTC.

The V call is TRBV20-1, the J call TRBJ2-3, with unresolved D. CDR3 size: 12 residues. V dropped 3 bases and J dropped 3 bases, with 7 bases sitting between them. Looked up from germline, CDR1 is DFQATT and CDR2 is SNEGSKA (reference sequence). CDR3 in amino acids: CSASWGTDTQYF. The CDR3, as DNA: TGCAGTGCTAGCTGGGGTACAGATACGCAGTATTTT.

This rearrangement joins TRBV29-1 to TRBJ1-5, with TRBD1 matching 8 bases. The V gene's germline CDR1 is SQVTM and CDR2 ANQGSEA. The CDR3 covers 14 residues. The V gene end was trimmed by 3 bases and the J gene end by 5 bases; junction bases not matched to a gene: 6. CDR3 sequence: CSVDVARGHQPQHF. As DNA, the CDR3 is TGCAGCGTTGACGTTGCCAGGGGGCATCAGCCCCAGCATTTT.

This clonotype was observed at least ten times. The chain uses TRBV4-3 and TRBJ2-7; no clear D. Trimming took off 0 bases at V and 1 base at J, with 4 bases between the two ends. This CDR3 comprises 13 residues. The germline gives CDR1 LGHNA, CDR2 YSLEER. For the CDR3, the DNA is TGCGCCAGCAGCCAAGACAGATCCTACGAGCAGTACTTC. Its protein product is CASSQDRSYEQYF.

In DNA form, the CDR3 reads TGTGCCAGCGGTCTCACTCCGGGGCAGAACACTGAAGCTTTCTTT. Translated, it gives CASGLTPGQNTEAFF. This rearrangement joins TRBV28 to TRBJ1-1; D may be TRBD1 (5 bases). This CDR3 is 15 amino acids long. V was shortened by 8 bases and J by 1 base, with 17 bases between the two germline ends. The germline V gene has CDR1 MDHEN and CDR2 SYDVKM.

This clonotype was counted between two and nine times. The chain carries TRBV11-2 and TRBJ2-6; D tentatively reads TRBD1 or TRBD2 (5 bases each). The germline V and J ends were trimmed by 6 bases and 6 bases, with 15 bases remaining between them. There are 15 residues in the CDR3. Germline V lookup: CDR1 SGHAT, CDR2 FQNNGV. The CDR3 nucleotides read TGTGCCAGCAGTTTCCGGGGCCTGGAGGCCAACGTCCTGACTTTC. Translation: CASSFRGLEANVLTF.

V usage is TRBV27 and J usage is TRBJ2-7, with 9 bases matching TRBD1. Germline values: CDR1 MNHEY, CDR2 SMNVEV (reference sequence). The CDR3 contains 15 residues. After removal of 7 bases from V and 2 bases from J, the junction contained 9 bases not matched to a gene. The CDR3 region is CASKRQGGSPYEQYF. The CDR3 coding sequence is TGTGCCAGCAAACGACAGGGGGGCTCCCCCTACGAGCAGTACTTC.

This clonotype appeared a few times. V and J are TRBV11-2 and TRBJ2-7; D unclear. The V end lost 5 bases, the J end lost 0 bases, and 14 bases lay between the germline ends. This CDR3 is built from 15 residues. Germline-derived CDR1 and CDR2 are SGHAT and FQNNGV. The DNA of the CDR3 is TGTGCCAGCAGCGGCTCCGCGACAAGCTCCTACGAGCAGTACTTC. Translation gives CASSGSATSSYEQYF.

In its sample, this clonotype was seen a few times. The V and J genes are TRBV12-3 or TRBV12-4 and TRBJ2-7, with 9 bases matching TRBD1. This CDR3 spans 15 amino acids. The junction had 10 bases not matched to a gene; V was cut back by 1 base and J by 9 bases. CDR3: CASSLDGTGLFGQYF. As DNA, the CDR3 is TGTGCCAGCAGTTTAGATGGGACAGGGCTTTTCGGGCAGTACTTC.

V is TRBV20-1 and J is TRBJ2-7, with 9 nucleotides matching TRBD2. Looked up from germline, CDR1 is DFQATT and CDR2 is SNEGSKA (reference sequence). CDR3 size: 11 residues. V lost 7 bases, J lost 6 bases, and 4 bases stayed unmatched. CDR3 loop: CSGLAGFEQYF. The CDR3 bases are TGCAGTGGGCTAGCGGGATTCGAGCAGTACTTC.

This clonotype was seen only a few times. The rearrangement joins TRBV10-3 to TRBJ2-7; unclear D gene. Germline CDR1 ENHRY, CDR2 SYGVKD. V was trimmed by 4 bases and J by 3 bases, leaving 10 bases between them. The CDR3 contains 13 residues. The CDR3 loop is CAISGGGNYEQYF. Written as DNA, the CDR3 is TGTGCCATCAGTGGTGGTGGCAACTACGAGCAGTACTTC.

This clonotype was detected ten times or more. CDR3 sequence (DNA): TGTGCCAGCAGTTTAGGTGTCAGGATGAACACTGAAGCTTTCTTT. Amino acid sequence: CASSLGVRMNTEAFF. The rearrangement joins TRBV12-3 or TRBV12-4 to TRBJ1-1, with no clear D. The CDR3 length is 15 residues. The germline V and J ends were trimmed by 1 base and 0 bases, with 9 bases remaining between them.

This clonotype was seen at least ten times. The chain couples TRBV12-3 or TRBV12-4 to TRBJ2-3; 8 bases align to TRBD2. The CDR3 spans 15 residues. V was clipped by 6 bases and J by 0 bases; unmatched bases: 5. CDR3 region: CASRVLAASTDTQYF. The DNA for the CDR3 is TGTGCCAGCAGGGTACTAGCGGCTAGCACAGATACGCAGTATTTT.

A few counts support this clonotype. V and J are TRBV3-1 and TRBJ1-3; unclear D gene. The germline gives CDR1 LGHDT, CDR2 YNNKEL (reference sequence). The CDR3 contains 15 residues. Trimming removed 0 bases from V and 2 bases from J, with 8 bases in between. The CDR3 sequence is CASSQERLAGNTIYF. The CDR3 nucleotides are TGTGCCAGCAGCCAAGAGCGGTTGGCTGGAAACACCATATATTTT. Variable domain in full (rest from reference TRBV3-1 and TRBJ1-3): DTAVSQTPKYLVTQMGNDKSIKCEQNLGHDTMYWYKQDSKKFLKIMFSYNNKELIINETVPNRFSPKSPDKAHLNLHINSLELGDSAVYFCASSQERLAGNTIYFGEGSWLTVV.

This clonotype has a handful of counts. This sequence joins TRBV12-3 or TRBV12-4 and TRBJ2-3; the match to TRBD1 covers 9 bases. CDR3 length: 18 residues. The V and J ends lost 3 bases and 3 bases, in that order; junction bases with no gene match: 13. CDR3 sequence: CASSFSIQTGGVTDTQYF. The CDR3 coding sequence is TGTGCCAGCAGTTTCTCCATCCAGACAGGGGGAGTGACAGATACGCAGTATTTT.

The chain uses TRBV11-2 and TRBJ2-7; 11 nucleotides line up with TRBD2. V was clipped by 7 bases and J by 3 bases; unmatched bases: 8. Germline CDR1 is SGHAT and CDR2 is FQNNGV. This CDR3 contains 15 residues. The CDR3 nucleotides are TGTGCCAGCACCTCATGGGGGACTAGCGGCTACGAGCAGTACTTC. Protein product: CASTSWGTSGYEQYF.